A single sample is the source of the 18 T cell receptor beta chains below, sequenced in a study of PD-1 blockade in mismatch repair-deficient tumors. Profiled with immunoSEQ multiplex PCR; TCRdb holds only in-frame clones, not every one. The top ten hold about 8% of the sample, which has 56,000 or so clones, 81% seen once. Sequences were derived from peripheral blood, sampled roughly 20 weeks after starting pembrolizumab. These TCRs come from an adult with mismatch repair-deficient cancer.

The rearrangement links TRBV7-2 to TRBJ2-2, with D tentatively TRBD1 or TRBD2 (6 bases each). Germline V lookup: CDR1 SGHTA, CDR2 FQGNSA. Trimming left V 2 bases short and J 6 bases short, with 16 bases between. This CDR3 has 16 residues. CDR3 in amino acids: CASSLLPPGAAGELFF. CDR3 DNA: TGTGCCAGCAGCTTACTTCCTCCGGGGGCCGCCGGGGAGCTGTTTTTT.

This sequence joins TRBV28 and TRBJ2-1; 8 positions match TRBD2. The CDR3 loop spans 15 amino acids. J lost 8 bases, V lost 6 bases, and 12 bases had no gene match. The germline gives CDR1 MDHEN, CDR2 SYDVKM. The CDR3 sequence: CASSPVNPSGHEQFF. CDR3 bases: TGTGCCAGCAGCCCCGTTAATCCTAGCGGGCATGAGCAGTTCTTC.

V and J are TRBV19 and TRBJ1-2; D unresolved. The germline gives CDR1 LNHDA, CDR2 SQIVND (reference sequence). This CDR3 spans 17 amino acids. V was clipped by 9 bases and J by 0 bases, with 23 bases between them. The CDR3 sequence is CARPPFPPELANYGYTF. The CDR3 nucleotides read TGTGCCAGACCCCCCTTCCCCCCGGAGCTAGCTAACTATGGCTACACCTTC. Variable domain in full (rest from reference TRBV19 and TRBJ1-2): DGGITQSPKYLFRKEGQNVTLSCEQNLNHDAMYWYRQDPGQGLRLIYYSQIVNDFQKGDIAEGYSVSREKKESFPLTVTSAQKNPTAFYLCARPPFPPELANYGYTFGSGTRLTVV.

The CDR3 nucleotides are TGTGCCAGCAAGCCGGGACAGGGCCCCTACGAGCAGTACTTC. It specifies CASKPGQGPYEQYF. The chain is built from TRBV6-5 and TRBJ2-7, with 9 bases that match TRBD1. Looked up from germline, CDR1 is MNHEY and CDR2 is SVGAGI. The CDR3 consists of 14 residues. V shed 7 bases, J shed 2 bases, and the junction held 6 bases outside the gene matches.

This clone turned up a few times. The chain employs TRBV6-6 and TRBJ1-5; D may be TRBD1 (5 bases). This CDR3 region has 13 residues. From germline, CDR1 is MNHNY and CDR2 SVGAGI (reference sequence). V was cut by 7 bases and J by 4 bases, with 11 bases left in between. CDR3 bases: TGTGCCAGCATCGGGGGGTTTAATCAGCCCCAGCATTTT. Amino acid sequence: CASIGGFNQPQHF.

CDR3 DNA sequence: TGTGCCAGCAGCTTACCGGGACCATACAATGAGCAGTTCTTC. The encoded protein is CASSLPGPYNEQFF. The chain carries TRBV7-6 and TRBJ2-1; D is perhaps TRBD1 or TRBD2 (5 bases each). The length of the CDR3 is 14 residues. Germline CDR1 is SGHVS and CDR2 is FNYEAQ. V lost 2 bases, J lost 4 bases, and 9 bases lay in between.

The J gene is TRBJ1-1, the V gene TRBV29-1; the D is unclear. With 4 bases removed from V and 0 bases from J, the gap between germline ends came to 12 bases. The CDR3 length is 14 residues. Germline V gene sequence: CDR1 SQVTM, CDR2 ANQGSEA. CDR3 residues: CSVGDQVMNTEAFF. CDR3 coding DNA: TGCAGCGTTGGCGACCAGGTAATGAACACTGAAGCTTTCTTT.

This clone was counted between two and nine times. The chain joins TRBV14 to TRBJ2-5; perhaps TRBD1 as D (6 bases). V lost 1 base and J 1 base, leaving 10 bases between the germline ends. This CDR3 spans 15 amino acids. Germline CDR1 reads SGHDN; CDR2 reads FVKESK. The DNA of the CDR3 is TGTGCCAGCAGCCAAGTGGCAGGGGTCCAAGAGACCCAGTACTTC. Residues: CASSQVAGVQETQYF.

V gene TRBV2 combines with J gene TRBJ1-1; unclear D gene. V lost 4 bases to trimming and J lost 4 bases, with 10 bases between them. CDR3 length equals 13 residues. CDR1 and CDR2 from the germline V gene are SNHLY and FYNNEI. CDR3 sequence reads: CASSARQGTEAFF. In nucleotides, the CDR3 is TGTGCCAGCAGTGCCCGACAAGGCACTGAAGCTTTCTTT.

The gene calls are TRBV11-2 and TRBJ1-2, with 7 positions matching TRBD1. This CDR3 contains 14 residues. Germline CDR1 SGHAT, CDR2 FQNNGV. V gave up 4 bases and J gave up 4 bases; unmatched junction bases: 6. In DNA, the CDR3 is TGTGCCAGCAGCTCTCAGGGGGGCGTCTATGGCTACACCTTC. Residues: CASSSQGGVYGYTF.

The rearrangement joins TRBV4-2 to TRBJ1-2, with D unresolved. The CDR3 has 14 amino acids. Trimming took 1 base from V and 1 from J, leaving 7 bases between them. The germline V gene encodes CDR1 LGHNA and CDR2 YNFKEQ. CDR3 in DNA: TGTGCCAGCAGCCAAGTTGGGGTTAACTATGGCTACACCTTC. This translates into CASSQVGVNYGYTF.

The rearrangement links TRBV5-4 to TRBJ2-2, with 8 bases fitting TRBD2. Germline V gene data show CDR1 as SGHNT and CDR2 as YYREEE (reference sequence). The CDR3 contains 16 residues. V was clipped by 5 bases and J by 5 bases; unmatched bases: 11. The CDR3 spells CASSPLSGRNTGELFF. DNA of the CDR3: TGTGCCAGCAGTCCTTTAAGCGGGAGAAATACCGGGGAGCTGTTTTTT.

The chain uses TRBV11-2 and TRBJ1-4; D is undetermined. The V end lost 4 bases, the J end lost 3 bases, and 15 bases lay between the germline ends. CDR1 is SGHAT, CDR2 FQNNGV, per germline. The CDR3 length is 16 residues. CDR3 in amino acids: CASSSKPRGANEKLFF. CDR3 bases: TGTGCCAGCAGCTCCAAACCTCGTGGGGCTAATGAAAAACTGTTTTTT.

This chain joins TRBV7-3 and TRBJ2-7, with TRBD1 matching 9 bases. CDR1 SGHTA and CDR2 FQGTGA come from the germline V gene. This CDR3 has 13 residues. The V gene end was trimmed by 10 bases and the J gene end by 1 base; junction bases not matched to a gene: 5. The CDR3 reads CATAQGASYEQYF. The CDR3 DNA reads as TGTGCCACCGCACAGGGGGCGTCCTACGAGCAGTACTTC.

The rearrangement joins TRBV4-3 to TRBJ2-7; no firm D call. V gave up 4 bases and J gave up 1 base, with 17 bases separating them. CDR1 LGHNA and CDR2 YSLEER come from the germline V gene. This CDR3 has 16 residues. The CDR3 protein is CASSLSLKTRSYEQYF. In DNA, the CDR3 is TGCGCCAGCAGCCTGTCTTTGAAGACCCGGTCCTACGAGCAGTACTTC.

The rearrangement joins TRBV6-1 to TRBJ1-2; tentatively, D is TRBD1 (6 bases). Per germline, CDR1 MNHNS and CDR2 SASEGT. V was cut by 4 bases and J by 8 bases, with 20 bases left in between. The CDR3 runs 15 residues. CDR3 nucleotides: TGTGCCAGCAGTGTCGCCGTAGGGGGGTTTGGGGGCTACACCTTC. It yields the protein CASSVAVGGFGGYTF.

J is TRBJ2-4 and V is TRBV7-6, with TRBD2 matching 11 bases. Looked up from germline, CDR1 is SGHVS and CDR2 is FNYEAQ. The CDR3 contains 16 residues. Unmatched junction bases numbered 4, after V lost 1 base and J lost 5 bases. DNA of the CDR3: TGTGCCAGCAGCTTAGGGGGGACTAGCGGTCAAAACATTCAGTACTTC. This gives the protein CASSLGGTSGQNIQYF.

The chain couples TRBV7-3 to TRBJ2-7, with 13 bases lining up with TRBD2. With V trimmed by 9 bases and J by 3 bases, 8 bases remained unmatched. Germline V lookup: CDR1 SGHTA, CDR2 FQGTGA. The CDR3 totals 15 residues. The CDR3, as DNA: TGTGCCAGTTCGGGACTAGCGGGACCTCTCTACGAGCAGTACTTC. As protein: CASSGLAGPLYEQYF. Complete variable domain (other parts from reference TRBV7-3 and TRBJ2-7): GAGVSQTPSNKVTEKGKYVELRCDPISGHTALYWYRQSLGQGPEFLIYFQGTGAADDSGLPNDRFFAVRPEGSVSTLKIQRTERGDSAVYLCASSGLAGPLYEQYFGPGTRLTVT.